Shown below are 15 T cell receptor beta chains from a single sample sequenced in a study of patients and donors after allogeneic stem cell transplantation. TCRdb reprocessed the RT-PCR reads via MiXCR and lists one record per CDR3 protein. Of approximately 160,000 distinct CDR3 sequences detected, nearly 25% appear once; the ten largest clones hold 26%. Sequencing was done on a sample of blood, either unsorted or a sorted T cell fraction (not recorded which). The origin of the receptors is a human donor who was either an allogeneic HSCT recipient or a stem cell or donor lymphocyte infusion donor (not recorded which). It is not recorded whose cells these are; they may come from a transplant donor.

A remark on this clonotype: The germline gene is not matched at one end of the junction; a read error may be the cause. This CDR3 reads CSVEGLAGGRYSYNEQFF. CDR3 nucleotide sequence: TGCAGCGTCGAAGGGCTAGCGGGAGGGCGGTACTCCTACAATGAGCAGTTCTTC. This chain connects TRBV29-1 to TRBJ2-1; 12 bases are shared with TRBD2. The CDR3 extends over 18 amino acids. Germline assignment: CDR1 SQVTM and CDR2 ANQGSEA.

The table lists this clonotype with many counts. This chain links TRBV12-3 or TRBV12-4 with TRBJ1-4; D is perhaps TRBD1 (5 bases). The ends were cut back, 7 bases at V and 5 bases at J, with 8 bases in the middle. CDR3 size: 12 residues. CDR3 in amino acids: CASTRQNEKLFF. The CDR3 DNA reads as TGTGCCAGCACCAGACAGAATGAAAAACTGTTTTTT.

The chain uses TRBV6-6 and TRBJ2-7; 7 positions match TRBD2. V gave up 0 bases and J gave up 0 bases; unmatched junction bases: 8. Germline CDR1 is MNHNY and CDR2 is SVGAGI (reference sequence). The length of the CDR3 is 17 residues. The CDR3 loop reads CASSYSSAGEASYEQYF. The DNA for the CDR3 is TGTGCCAGCAGTTACTCGAGTGCGGGAGAGGCCTCCTACGAGCAGTACTTC.

This chain connects TRBV2 to TRBJ2-7; D gene uncertain. This CDR3 is 12 amino acids long. V lost 7 bases to trimming and J lost 3 bases, with 10 bases between them. Germline V gene lookup returns CDR1 SNHLY and CDR2 FYNNEI. CDR3: CASTPGSYEQYF. The CDR3 DNA is TGTGCCAGCACTCCTGGTAGCTACGAGCAGTACTTC.

The chain carries TRBV2 and TRBJ2-7; possibly TRBD1 for D (5 bases). CDR1 SNHLY and CDR2 FYNNEI come from the germline V gene. Between the trimmed V and J ends, which lost 1 base and 3 bases, there was a span of 10 bases. This CDR3 contains 14 residues. This CDR3 is CASSEDRLIYEQYF. In nucleotides, the CDR3 is TGTGCCAGCAGTGAAGACAGGCTAATCTACGAGCAGTACTTC. The full variable domain, in which reference TRBV2 and TRBJ2-7 provide the parts outside the CDR3, is EPEVTQTPSHQVTQMGQEVILRCVPISNHLYFYWYRQILGQKVEFLVSFYNNEISEKSEIFDDQFSVERPDGSNFTLKIRSTKLEDSAMYFCASSEDRLIYEQYFGPGTRLTVT.

The rearrangement links TRBV12-3 or TRBV12-4 to TRBJ1-2, with D hard to call. This CDR3 has 13 amino acids. Deletions cut 6 bases from V and 9 bases from J, with 17 bases between. CDR3 nucleotides: TGTGCCAGCAGCTCGGACGTGAGTCGTCGCTACACCTTC. This translates into CASSSDVSRRYTF.

This clonotype was seen only once. The genes are TRBV23-1 and TRBJ1-2; D unclear. TRBV23-1 is annotated as an ORF whose role is uncertain. This CDR3 contains 15 residues. Trimming took 0 bases from V and 2 from J, leaving 10 bases between them. CDR3 amino acids: CASSQSTGGNYGYTF. The CDR3, as DNA: TGCGCCAGCAGTCAATCTACCGGAGGCAACTATGGCTACACCTTC.

The rearrangement links TRBV27 to TRBJ2-1; D might be TRBD1 (6 bases). Germline-derived CDR1 and CDR2 are MNHEY and SMNVEV (reference sequence). This CDR3 is built from 15 residues. Trimming cost V 6 bases and J 5 bases, with 17 bases left between them. As DNA, the CDR3 is TGTGCCAGCAGCCCGAACAGGGCCCCCAACAATGAGCAGTTCTTC. Residues: CASSPNRAPNNEQFF.

The genes are TRBV5-1 and TRBJ2-7; D remains unclear. Deletions cut 5 bases from V and 0 bases from J, with 9 bases between. The CDR3 is made up of 13 amino acids. CDR1 SGHRS and CDR2 YFSETQ come from the germline V gene. Here the CDR3 reads CASRMTSSYEQYF. In DNA, the CDR3 is TGCGCCAGCAGGATGACAAGCTCCTACGAGCAGTACTTC.

This chain links TRBV12-3 or TRBV12-4 with TRBJ2-1; the match to TRBD2 covers 8 bases. V was clipped by 3 bases and J by 3 bases; unmatched bases: 4. The CDR3 is 15 residues long. CDR3 region: CASSFRAGDYNEQFF. CDR3 bases: TGTGCCAGCAGTTTCCGAGCGGGGGACTACAATGAGCAGTTCTTC.

This rearrangement joins TRBV2 to TRBJ1-3, with D unresolved. CDR3 length equals 16 residues. Trimming shortened V by 4 bases and J by 0 bases, and 13 bases separated the two germline ends. CDR1 and CDR2 from the germline V gene are SNHLY and FYNNEI. In DNA form, the CDR3 reads TGTGCCAGCAGTGTTGAAGGACCCTACTCTGGAAACACCATATATTTT. This translates into CASSVEGPYSGNTIYF.

The rearrangement joins TRBV7-9 to TRBJ2-5, with 11 positions matching TRBD2. CDR3 length: 17 amino acids. The trim removed 3 bases at V and 1 base at J, leaving 7 bases unmatched. Germline V gene sequence: CDR1 SEHNR, CDR2 FQNEAQ (reference sequence). The CDR3 loop reads CASSFPPGTSGQETQYF. CDR3 coding DNA: TGTGCCAGCAGCTTCCCACCCGGGACTAGCGGCCAAGAGACCCAGTACTTC.

This clonotype occurred a few times. The chain carries TRBV4-1 and TRBJ1-4; D not certain. Deletions cut 7 bases from V and 0 bases from J, with 3 bases between. Germline CDR1 and CDR2: MGHRA and YSYEKL. This CDR3 has 12 residues. The CDR3 region is CASTATNEKLFF. The CDR3 DNA is TGCGCCAGCACGGCAACTAATGAAAAACTGTTTTTT.

The rearrangement uses TRBV7-9 and TRBJ1-3; no clear D gene. The germline V and J ends were trimmed by 5 bases and 4 bases, with 15 bases remaining between them. The CDR3 loop spans 15 amino acids. Germline V gene lookup returns CDR1 SEHNR and CDR2 FQNEAQ (reference sequence). The CDR3 nucleotides are TGTGCCAGCAGCCCCAAAGGTGGATACGGAAACACCATATATTTT. Translation gives CASSPKGGYGNTIYF.

This clonotype was detected a few times. This chain uses TRBV5-1 with TRBJ2-3, with 10 positions matching TRBD2. The CDR3 length is 17 residues. Germline-derived CDR1 and CDR2 are SGHRS and YFSETQ. V lost 0 bases to trimming and J lost 7 bases; unmatched junction nucleotides: 11. The CDR3 region has the DNA TGCGCCAGCAGCTTGGCCAAGACTAGCGGGCCACCGCATACGCAGTATTTT. It codes for CASSLAKTSGPPHTQYF. Drawing the rest from reference TRBV5-1 and TRBJ2-3, the complete variable domain is KAGVTQTPRYLIKTRGQQVTLSCSPISGHRSVSWYQQTPGQGLQFLFEYFSETQRNKGNFPGRFSGRQFSNSRSEMNVSTLELGDSALYLCASSLAKTSGPPHTQYFGPGTRLTVL.